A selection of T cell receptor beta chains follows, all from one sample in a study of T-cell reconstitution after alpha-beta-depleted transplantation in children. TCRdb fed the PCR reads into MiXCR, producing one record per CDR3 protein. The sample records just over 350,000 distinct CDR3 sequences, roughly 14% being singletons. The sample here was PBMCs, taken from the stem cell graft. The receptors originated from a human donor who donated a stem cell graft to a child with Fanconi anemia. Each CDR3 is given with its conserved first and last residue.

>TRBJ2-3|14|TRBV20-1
CSARPGLGGDTQYF
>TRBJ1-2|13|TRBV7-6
CASSLSGDSGYTF
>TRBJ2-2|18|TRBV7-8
CASSRFGQGTRNPGELFF
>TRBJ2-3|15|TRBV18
CASSPGGARADTQYF
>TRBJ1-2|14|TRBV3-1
CASSRTKTGQGYTF
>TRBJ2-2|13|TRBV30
CAWSMTGSGELFF
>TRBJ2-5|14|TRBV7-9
CASSGVGGAETQYF
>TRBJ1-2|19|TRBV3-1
CASSQEDGGSFWGSEGYTF
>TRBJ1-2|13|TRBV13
CASSVTQGRGYTF
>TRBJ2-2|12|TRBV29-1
CSAGRQTGELFF
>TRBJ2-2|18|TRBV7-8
CASSFYQGGPNFGGELFF
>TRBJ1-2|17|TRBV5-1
CASSLSGTGVRFYGYTF
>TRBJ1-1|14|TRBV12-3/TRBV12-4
CASSKQGLGTEAFF
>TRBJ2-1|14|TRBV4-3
CASSRNRGFDEQFF
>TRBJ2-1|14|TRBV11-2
CASSLDFRYNEQLF
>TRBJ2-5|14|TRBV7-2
CASSSQSRVETQYF
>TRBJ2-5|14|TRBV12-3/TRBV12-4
CASRTDLIQETQYF
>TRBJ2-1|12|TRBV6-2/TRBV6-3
CASRAPGDEQFF
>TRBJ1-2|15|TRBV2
CASSVGGTGIGGYTF
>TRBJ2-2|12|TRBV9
CASSVDARELFF
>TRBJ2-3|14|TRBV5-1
CASSWRTSGDTQYF
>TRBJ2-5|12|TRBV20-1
CSARDGMMAQYF
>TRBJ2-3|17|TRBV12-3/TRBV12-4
CASSPPTGGGSGDTQYF
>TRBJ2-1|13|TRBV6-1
CASSETTGNEQFF
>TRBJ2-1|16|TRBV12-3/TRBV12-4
CASSPPRQGAGDEQFF
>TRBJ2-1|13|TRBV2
CASSVGLDGEQFF
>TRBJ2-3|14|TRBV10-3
CAISTSGGPDTQYF
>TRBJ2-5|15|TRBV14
CASSQDFQLQETQYF
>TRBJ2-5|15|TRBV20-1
CSAGDTRTGAETQYF
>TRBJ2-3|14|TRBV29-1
CSVAQGQEADTQYF
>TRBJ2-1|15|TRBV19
CASSIIGASTDEQFF
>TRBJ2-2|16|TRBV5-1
CASSLVTGANTGELFF
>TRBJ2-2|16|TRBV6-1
CASSEARDTYTGELFF
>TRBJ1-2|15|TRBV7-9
CASSLLGGQVNGYTF
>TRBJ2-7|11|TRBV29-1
CSVESGYEQYF
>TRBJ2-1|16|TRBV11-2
CASSLDDYRGINEQFF
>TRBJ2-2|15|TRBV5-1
CASSPGQLNTGELFF
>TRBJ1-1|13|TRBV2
CASLKEGNTEAFF
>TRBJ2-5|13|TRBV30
CAWSSGGRETQYF
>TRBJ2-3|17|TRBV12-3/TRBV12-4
CASSLNRGSVEGDTQYF